The 27 T cell receptor beta chains reported below all come from one sample, sequenced in a study of cytomegalovirus exposure and HLA in healthy donors. Primers included in the PCR were 60 Vbeta and 13 Jbeta primers. Sequenced by immunoSEQ multiplex PCR; TCRdb stores in-frame clones only, minus some. This sample carries around 140,000 clones, with more than 0.8% going to the ten biggest clones. The sequenced sample consisted of PBMCs. The receptors stem from a male donor in good health and CMV-seronegative.

The J gene is TRBJ2-7, the V gene TRBV7-3, with 9 bases that match TRBD2. The V and J ends lost 7 bases and 2 bases, in that order; junction bases with no gene match: 15. The CDR3 length is 17 residues. The germline V gene encodes CDR1 SGHTA and CDR2 FQGTGA. CDR3 in DNA: TGTGCCAGCACTTTTGCACGAGGGCTAGCGGGAACCTACGAGCAGTACTTC. As protein: CASTFARGLAGTYEQYF.

This sequence joins TRBV19 and TRBJ1-2; 7 nucleotides line up with TRBD1. The CDR3 loop spans 14 amino acids. After removal of 6 bases from V and 6 bases from J, the junction contained 10 bases not matched to a gene. The V gene's germline CDR1 is LNHDA and CDR2 SQIVND (reference sequence). This CDR3 reads CASSAQGKEDGYTF. DNA for the CDR3: TGTGCCAGTAGCGCACAGGGGAAAGAGGATGGCTACACCTTC.

The V and J genes are TRBV27 and TRBJ2-6; tentatively, D is TRBD1 (6 bases). V lost 5 bases, J lost 0 bases, and 17 bases lay in between. The CDR3 has 18 amino acids. CDR1 MNHEY and CDR2 SMNVEV come from the germline V gene (reference sequence). Here the CDR3 reads CASSPRHREYSGANVLTF. CDR3 sequence (DNA): TGTGCCAGCAGTCCAAGACACAGGGAATACTCTGGGGCCAACGTCCTGACTTTC. Combining the CDR3 with reference TRBV27 and TRBJ2-6 gives the whole variable domain EAQVTQNPRYLITVTGKKLTVTCSQNMNHEYMSWYRQDPGLGLRQIYYSMNVEVTDKGDVPEGYKVSRKEKRNFPLILESPSPNQTSLYFCASSPRHREYSGANVLTFGAGSRLTVL.

The CDR3 region has the DNA TGTGCCAGCAGTGAAACTAGCGGAGTAAACAATGAGCAGTTCTTC. Protein: CASSETSGVNNEQFF. The chain carries TRBV5-6 and TRBJ2-1; TRBD2 agrees at 8 bases. There are 15 residues in the CDR3. Trimming took 5 bases from V and 5 from J; bases not matched to a gene: 9. Germline CDR1 reads SGHDT; CDR2 reads YYEEEE. Supplemented by reference TRBV5-6 and TRBJ2-1, the full variable domain reads DAGVTQSPTHLIKTRGQQVTLRCSPKSGHDTVSWYQQALGQGPQFIFQYYEEEERQRGNFPDRFSGHQFPNYSSELNVNALLLGDSALYLCASSETSGVNNEQFFGPGTRLTVL.

V gene TRBV6-1 combines with J gene TRBJ2-1; D might be TRBD1 (6 bases). Germline CDR1 reads MNHNS; CDR2 reads SASEGT. This CDR3 comprises 15 residues. The V end lost 6 bases, the J end lost 2 bases, and 14 bases lay between the germline ends. Here the CDR3 DNA reads TGTGCCAGCAGGGTGGGGACACCGACCTACAATGAGCAGTTCTTC. Protein product: CASRVGTPTYNEQFF.

The V gene is TRBV5-1, the J gene TRBJ2-5; 7 nucleotides match TRBD1. CDR1 is SGHRS and CDR2 is YFSETQ in the germline V gene. The J segment lost 3 bases and the V segment lost 7 bases, leaving 15 bases of the junction unmatched. The CDR3 totals 16 residues. CDR3: CASRLRTGAVEETQYF. The CDR3 DNA follows: TGCGCCAGCCGTTTGAGGACAGGCGCGGTAGAAGAGACCCAGTACTTC.

The chain combines TRBV15 with TRBJ2-7; 7 bases align to TRBD1. The CDR3 runs to 16 residues. V lost 1 base, J lost 2 bases, and 8 bases stayed unmatched. Germline-derived CDR1 and CDR2 are LNHNV and YYDKDF (reference sequence). The CDR3 protein is CATSRVGRGLTYEQYF. The DNA of the CDR3 is TGTGCCACCAGCAGAGTAGGAAGGGGGCTTACCTACGAGCAGTACTTC.

The J gene is TRBJ2-7, the V gene TRBV2, with TRBD2 matching over 7 bases. CDR1 and CDR2 (germline): SNHLY, FYNNEI. This CDR3 comprises 15 residues. V shed 9 bases, J shed 9 bases, and the junction held 20 bases outside the gene matches. The CDR3 sequence is CASGGTSVLTGGQYF. The CDR3 region has the DNA TGTGCCAGTGGGGGAACTAGCGTCCTCACCGGGGGGCAGTACTTC.

The chain uses TRBV18 and TRBJ2-7; D gene unclear. CDR1 KGHSH and CDR2 LQKENI come from the germline V gene. CDR3 size: 14 residues. The V end was cut by 6 bases, the J end by 2 bases, with 14 bases between. CDR3 nucleotide sequence: TGTGCCAGCTCCCCCGGCCGGGTAACCTACGAGCAGTACTTC. This translates into CASSPGRVTYEQYF.

The rearrangement uses TRBV9 and TRBJ2-7, with 9 bases that match TRBD1. The CDR3 is 16 residues long. The V gene's germline CDR1 is SGDLS and CDR2 YYNGEE. J was trimmed by 7 bases and V by 3 bases; bases with no gene match: 14. CDR3 sequence (DNA): TGTGCCAGCAGCGCCCTCGGGAGGACAGGGGATAGGGAGCAGTACTTC. Translated: CASSALGRTGDREQYF.

The V call is TRBV5-4, the J call TRBJ2-3; 9 positions agree with TRBD2. Per germline, CDR1 SGHNT and CDR2 YYREEE (reference sequence). This CDR3 contains 15 residues. V shed 0 bases, J shed 2 bases, and the junction held 1 base outside the gene matches. Here the CDR3 reads CASSLGLAVTDTQYF. The CDR3 coding sequence is TGTGCCAGCAGCTTGGGACTAGCGGTCACAGATACGCAGTATTTT.

This chain joins TRBV4-2 and TRBJ2-1; possibly TRBD2 for D (5 bases). V was shortened by 0 bases and J by 3 bases, with 12 bases between the two germline ends. Germline CDR1 reads LGHNA; CDR2 reads YNFKEQ. There are 16 residues in the CDR3. The CDR3 region is CASSQDGSGDYNEQFF. The CDR3 DNA reads TGTGCCAGCAGCCAAGACGGCTCCGGGGACTACAATGAGCAGTTCTTC.

Regarding this clone: The same CDR3 arises from other DNA sequences in this sample as well. The V gene is TRBV5-6, the J gene TRBJ1-1; unclear D gene. The CDR3 spans 12 residues. Germline CDR1 reads SGHDT; CDR2 reads YYEEEE. Trimming cost V 1 base and J 5 bases, with 6 bases left between them. CDR3 region: CASSLRSTEAFF. In nucleotides, the CDR3 is TGTGCCAGCAGCTTGCGGAGTACTGAAGCTTTCTTT. The complete variable domain, with remaining parts taken from reference TRBV5-6 and TRBJ1-1, reads DAGVTQSPTHLIKTRGQQVTLRCSPKSGHDTVSWYQQALGQGPQFIFQYYEEEERQRGNFPDRFSGHQFPNYSSELNVNALLLGDSALYLCASSLRSTEAFFGQGTRLTVV.

The chain has TRBV28 and TRBJ2-7; D possibly corresponds to TRBD2 (6 bases). Germline-derived CDR1 and CDR2 are MDHEN and SYDVKM. There are 12 residues in the CDR3. V lost 6 bases to trimming and J lost 2 bases, with 8 bases between them. The CDR3 DNA reads TGTGCCAGCAGACGCGGGGCCTACGAGCAGTACTTC. This translates into CASRRGAYEQYF.

This chain joins TRBV30 and TRBJ2-5, with D perhaps TRBD2 (7 bases). The CDR3 is made up of 15 amino acids. V was clipped by 5 bases and J by 0 bases, with 16 bases between them. The germline V gene has CDR1 GTSNPN and CDR2 SVGIG (reference sequence). In DNA form, the CDR3 reads TGTGCCTGGGATAGGGGAGGGGGGAACCAAGAGACCCAGTACTTC. Translated, it gives CAWDRGGGNQETQYF. Full variable domain (remainder filled in from reference TRBV30 and TRBJ2-5): SQTIHQWPATLVQPVGSPLSLECTVEGTSNPNLYWYRQAAGRGLQLLFYSVGIGQISSEVPQNLSASRPQDRQFILSSKKLLLSDSGFYLCAWDRGGGNQETQYFGPGTRLLVL.

The rearrangement links TRBV7-7 to TRBJ2-2; TRBD2 matches 7 bases. The V gene end was trimmed by 5 bases and the J gene end by 8 bases; junction bases not matched to a gene: 5. Germline values: CDR1 SSHAT, CDR2 FNYEAQ (reference sequence). This CDR3 has 13 amino acids. This CDR3 reads CASSLTSAGELFF. DNA of the CDR3: TGTGCCAGCAGCCTCACTAGCGCTGGGGAGCTGTTTTTT.

The chain carries TRBV9 and TRBJ2-3, with a tentative D call TRBD2 (6 bases). Germline CDR1 is SGDLS and CDR2 is YYNGEE. The CDR3 sequence is 16 residues long. Trimming took off 0 bases at V and 4 bases at J, with 15 bases between the two ends. The CDR3 sequence is CASSVDGGGRADTQYF. The CDR3 nucleotides are TGTGCCAGCAGCGTAGACGGGGGAGGAAGGGCAGATACGCAGTATTTT. The full variable domain, with the rest looked up from reference TRBV9 and TRBJ2-3, is DSGVTQTPKHLITATGQRVTLRCSPRSGDLSVYWYQQSLDQGLQFLIQYYNGEERAKGNILERFSAQQFPDLHSELNLSSLELGDSALYFCASSVDGGGRADTQYFGPGTRLTVL.

This chain uses TRBV7-2 with TRBJ1-1, with unresolved D. The CDR3 loop spans 15 amino acids. V lost 5 bases and J 1 base, leaving 14 bases between the germline ends. Germline values: CDR1 SGHTA, CDR2 FQGNSA. In nucleotides, the CDR3 is TGTGCCAGCAGCCAAGTTGGGGAGAGGAACACTGAAGCTTTCTTT. It yields the protein CASSQVGERNTEAFF. The full variable domain, its missing parts supplied by reference TRBV7-2 and TRBJ1-1, is GAGVSQSPSNKVTEKGKDVELRCDPISGHTALYWYRQSLGQGLEFLIYFQGNSAPDKSGLPSDRFSAERTGGSVSTLTIQRTQQEDSAVYLCASSQVGERNTEAFFGQGTRLTVV.

Notes on this clone: Other DNA sequences of this sample code for an identical CDR3. This rearrangement joins TRBV30 to TRBJ2-5; 8 nucleotides agree with TRBD1. Looked up from germline, CDR1 is GTSNPN and CDR2 is SVGIG (reference sequence). The V and J ends lost 6 bases and 5 bases, in that order; junction bases with no gene match: 11. This CDR3 region has 14 residues. CDR3 in DNA: TGTGCCTGTAAAAGGGACAGGTTTGGGGAGACCCAGTACTTC. Protein product: CACKRDRFGETQYF.

V is TRBV6-1 and J is TRBJ1-2; 8 bases match TRBD1. The CDR3 contains 14 residues. V lost 5 bases, J lost 5 bases, and 7 bases stayed unmatched. Germline loops: CDR1 MNHNS, CDR2 SASEGT. CDR3 region: CASSLTGVRYGYTF. In nucleotides, the CDR3 is TGTGCCAGCAGTCTGACAGGGGTGAGATATGGCTACACCTTC.

This chain links TRBV7-9 with TRBJ1-5; D gene uncertain. The germline V gene encodes CDR1 SEHNR and CDR2 FQNEAQ (reference sequence). This CDR3 comprises 16 residues. V was shortened by 6 bases and J by 0 bases, with 15 bases between the two germline ends. In nucleotides, the CDR3 is TGTGCCAGCAGTTCTGCAGGAGGTCCTAGCAATCAGCCCCAGCATTTT. Translating gives CASSSAGGPSNQPQHF. The full variable domain, in which reference TRBV7-9 and TRBJ1-5 provide the parts outside the CDR3, is DTGVSQNPRHKITKRGQNVTFRCDPISEHNRLYWYRQTLGQGPEFLTYFQNEAQLEKSRLLSDRFSAERPKGSFSTLEIQRTEQGDSAMYLCASSSAGGPSNQPQHFGDGTRLSIL.

CDR3 DNA sequence: TGTGCCACCAGCAGAGATCCGACAGGGCCAACTGAAGCTTTCTTT. It codes for CATSRDPTGPTEAFF. The chain employs TRBV15 and TRBJ1-1; 7 bases map to TRBD1. The V gene's germline CDR1 is LNHNV and CDR2 YYDKDF (reference sequence). The CDR3 extends over 15 amino acids. V gave up 0 bases and J gave up 5 bases; unmatched junction bases: 6.

This rearrangement joins TRBV6-5 to TRBJ2-5, with TRBD1 matching over 9 bases. The CDR3 is 16 amino acids. Germline V lookup: CDR1 MNHEY, CDR2 SVGAGI. The V gene end was trimmed by 4 bases and the J gene end by 7 bases; junction bases not matched to a gene: 13. This chain's CDR3 is CASSSTGTGPTRTQYF. The CDR3 DNA is TGTGCCAGCAGTTCCACCGGGACAGGGCCCACTAGGACCCAGTACTTC.

The J gene is TRBJ2-7, the V gene TRBV5-8; D gene unclear. The germline gives CDR1 SGHTS, CDR2 YDEGEE. With 0 bases removed from V and 3 bases from J, the gap between germline ends came to 10 bases. This CDR3 spans 14 amino acids. This CDR3 reads CASSLVADFYEQYF. The CDR3 coding sequence is TGTGCCAGCAGCTTGGTGGCGGATTTCTACGAGCAGTACTTC.

The V and J genes are TRBV29-1 and TRBJ1-2; 7 bases line up with TRBD1. Trimming took 6 bases from V and 2 from J; bases not matched to a gene: 9. Looked up from germline, CDR1 is SQVTM and CDR2 is ANQGSEA. The CDR3 covers 14 residues. CDR3 amino acids: CSVGLSGQNYGYTF. The DNA of the CDR3 is TGCAGCGTCGGACTTTCGGGACAGAACTATGGCTACACCTTC.

In the case of this clone: The junction departs from germline at one end; a sequencing error may be responsible. This chain uses TRBV12-5 with TRBJ1-5, with D perhaps TRBD1 (5 bases). The CDR3 sequence is 13 residues long. Germline V gives CDR1 LGHNT, CDR2 FRNRAP. CDR3 in DNA: TGTGCTAGTGGTTCCCTTGGGGCTCAGCACCAGCATTTT. Protein sequence: CASGSLGAQHQHF.

The chain uses TRBV12-5 and TRBJ2-2; 13 positions match TRBD2. V shed 3 bases and J 4 bases; nucleotides not matched to a gene: 5. Germline V gene lookup returns CDR1 LGHNT and CDR2 FRNRAP. This CDR3 has 17 residues. In nucleotides, the CDR3 is TGTGCTAGTGGTTTCCTCGGACTAGCGGGAGCCACCGGGGAGCTGTTTTTT. Residues: CASGFLGLAGATGELFF.